The rows below give T cell receptor beta chains drawn from one sample of a study of Tregs in tolerant kidney transplant recipients. The table came from immunoSEQ multiplex PCR; TCRdb's copy has only in-frame clones and leaves some out. In the table there are some 110,000 clones, about 91% of which are singletons. Sequencing was done on a sample of CD4+ T cells from blood. The receptors were sampled from a human donor in good health. Each CDR3 is given with its conserved first and last residue. The D gene is left open where the match is weak. Rows give clone size only sometimes, using once, few, many, or a class for an expanded clone.

clone size: .; V gene: TRBV5-1; J gene: TRBJ1-4; D gene: .; CDR3 DNA: TGCGCCAGCAGCCCCTCCGGGGCAACTAATGAAAAACTGTTTTTT; CDR3 protein: CASSPSGATNEKLFF
clone size: .; V gene: TRBV19; J gene: TRBJ2-4; D gene: TRBD2; CDR3 DNA: TGTGCCAGTAGTACACTAGCGGGGGTAGCCAAAAACATTCAGTACTTC; CDR3 protein: CASSTLAGVAKNIQYF
clone size: .; V gene: TRBV19; J gene: TRBJ2-3; D gene: TRBD1; CDR3 DNA: TGTGCCAGTAGTAAGTCCCTCAGGGGGCAGGGGTTCACAGATACGCAGTATTTT; CDR3 protein: CASSKSLRGQGFTDTQYF
clone size: .; V gene: TRBV11-2; J gene: TRBJ1-2; D gene: .; CDR3 DNA: TGTGCCAGCAGAGAGCAGGGGCGCTCCTATGGCTACACCTTC; CDR3 protein: CASREQGRSYGYTF
clone size: .; V gene: TRBV6-6; J gene: TRBJ2-7; D gene: TRBD1; CDR3 DNA: TGTGCCAGCAGCCGAGACAGGGCCTACTACGAGCAGTACTTC; CDR3 protein: CASSRDRAYYEQYF
clone size: once; V gene: TRBV7-8; J gene: TRBJ2-1; D gene: .; CDR3 DNA: TGTGCCAGCAGCTTAGTAGGGGGAATAACCTACAATGAGCAGTTCTTC; CDR3 protein: CASSLVGGITYNEQFF
clone size: .; V gene: TRBV7-3; J gene: TRBJ2-1; D gene: TRBD2; CDR3 DNA: TGTGCCAGCAGCCGTGGGACTAGCTGGGACAATGAGCAGTTCTTC; CDR3 protein: CASSRGTSWDNEQFF
clone size: .; V gene: TRBV4-2; J gene: TRBJ2-1; D gene: TRBD1; CDR3 DNA: TGTGCCAGCAGCCAAGATGGCGGACAGGGGACCTACAATGAGCAGTTCTTC; CDR3 protein: CASSQDGGQGTYNEQFF
clone size: .; V gene: TRBV2; J gene: TRBJ2-7; D gene: TRBD1; CDR3 DNA: TGTGCCAGCAGTGAAGCCCTACAGGGGGCCTACGAGCAGTACTTC; CDR3 protein: CASSEALQGAYEQYF
clone size: once; V gene: TRBV9; J gene: TRBJ2-1; D gene: .; CDR3 DNA: TGTGCCAGCAGCGGTGGCGGGGTTTACTACAATGAGCAGTTCTTC; CDR3 protein: CASSGGGVYYNEQFF
clone size: .; V gene: TRBV21-1; J gene: TRBJ2-7; D gene: .; CDR3 DNA: TGTGCCAGCAGCAAAGGATCAAGGGATTCCTACGAGCAGTACTTC; CDR3 protein: CASSKGSRDSYEQYF
clone size: once; V gene: TRBV6-6; J gene: TRBJ2-3; D gene: .; CDR3 DNA: TGTGCCAGCAGTAACCCGCAACGGGATACGCAGTATTTT; CDR3 protein: CASSNPQRDTQYF
clone size: .; V gene: TRBV5-1; J gene: TRBJ2-7; D gene: .; CDR3 DNA: TGCGCCAGCAGTTCGGGTTCCAGAACCTACGAGCAGTACTTC; CDR3 protein: CASSSGSRTYEQYF
clone size: .; V gene: TRBV9; J gene: TRBJ2-5; D gene: TRBD1; CDR3 DNA: TGTGCCAGCAGCGTCACAGGGGCCAGGGAGACCCAGTACTTC; CDR3 protein: CASSVTGARETQYF
clone size: .; V gene: TRBV11-3; J gene: TRBJ2-1; D gene: TRBD1; CDR3 DNA: TGTGCCAGCAGCCCCCGTCCCCGGGACAGTGCCAATGAGCAGTTCTTC; CDR3 protein: CASSPRPRDSANEQFF
clone size: .; V gene: TRBV9; J gene: TRBJ1-1; D gene: .; CDR3 DNA: TGTGCCAGCAGCGCAAGGTGGGGCACTGAAGCTTTCTTT; CDR3 protein: CASSARWGTEAFF
clone size: .; V gene: TRBV27; J gene: TRBJ1-2; D gene: .; CDR3 DNA: TGTGCCAGCAGTACGGCGGACTGGGCCCAAAGGGGCTACACCTTC; CDR3 protein: CASSTADWAQRGYTF
clone size: .; V gene: TRBV18; J gene: TRBJ2-3; D gene: .; CDR3 DNA: TGTGCCAGCTCGTCCTCGGAGGGAACGCAGTATTTT; CDR3 protein: CASSSSEGTQYF
clone size: .; V gene: TRBV11-2; J gene: TRBJ1-3; D gene: .; CDR3 DNA: TGTGCCAGCAGCTTACGCAACACCATATATTTT; CDR3 protein: CASSLRNTIYF
clone size: .; V gene: TRBV19; J gene: TRBJ2-7; D gene: .; CDR3 DNA: TGTGCCAGTAGTATTATCCAGGGCAACTCCTACGAGCAGTACTTC; CDR3 protein: CASSIIQGNSYEQYF
clone size: .; V gene: TRBV6-5; J gene: TRBJ2-3; D gene: .; CDR3 DNA: TGTGCCAGCAGTTGGACCCGAACCACAGATACGCAGTATTTT; CDR3 protein: CASSWTRTTDTQYF
clone size: once; V gene: TRBV19; J gene: TRBJ2-3; D gene: .; CDR3 DNA: TGTGCCAGTAGTATTCAGGGGAATACAGATACGCAGTATTTT; CDR3 protein: CASSIQGNTDTQYF
clone size: .; V gene: TRBV5-1; J gene: TRBJ2-7; D gene: TRBD1; CDR3 DNA: TGCGCCAGCAGCTTACGACAGGGGGTCTACGAGCAGTACTTC; CDR3 protein: CASSLRQGVYEQYF
clone size: .; V gene: TRBV5-8; J gene: TRBJ2-1; D gene: TRBD2; CDR3 DNA: TGTGCCAGCAGCTTGGGACTAGCGGCGGTGAATGAGCAGTTCTTC; CDR3 protein: CASSLGLAAVNEQFF
clone size: .; V gene: TRBV18; J gene: TRBJ1-2; D gene: .; CDR3 DNA: TGTGCCAGCTCAAACCACCCGGGAGCGAGGGATGGCTACACCTTC; CDR3 protein: CASSNHPGARDGYTF
clone size: .; V gene: TRBV2; J gene: TRBJ2-7; D gene: TRBD1; CDR3 DNA: TGTGCCAGCAGACAGGGGAACTACGAGCAGTACTTC; CDR3 protein: CASRQGNYEQYF